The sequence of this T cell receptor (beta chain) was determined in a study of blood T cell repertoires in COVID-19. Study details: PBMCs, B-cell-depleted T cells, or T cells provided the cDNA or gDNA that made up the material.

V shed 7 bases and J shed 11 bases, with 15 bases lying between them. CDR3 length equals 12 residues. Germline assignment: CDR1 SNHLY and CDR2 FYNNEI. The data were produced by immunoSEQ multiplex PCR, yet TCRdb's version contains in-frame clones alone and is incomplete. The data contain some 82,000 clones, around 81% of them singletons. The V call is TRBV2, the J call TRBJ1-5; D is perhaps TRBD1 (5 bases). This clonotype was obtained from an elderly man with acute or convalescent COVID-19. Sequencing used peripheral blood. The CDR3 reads CASKNQGTAQHF. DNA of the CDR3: TGTGCCAGCAAAAACCAGGGAACAGCCCAGCATTTT. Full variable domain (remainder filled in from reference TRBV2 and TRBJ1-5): EPEVTQTPSHQVTQMGQEVILRCVPISNHLYFYWYRQILGQKVEFLVSFYNNEISEKSEIFDDQFSVERPDGSNFTLKIRSTKLEDSAMYFCASKNQGTAQHFGDGTRLSIL.